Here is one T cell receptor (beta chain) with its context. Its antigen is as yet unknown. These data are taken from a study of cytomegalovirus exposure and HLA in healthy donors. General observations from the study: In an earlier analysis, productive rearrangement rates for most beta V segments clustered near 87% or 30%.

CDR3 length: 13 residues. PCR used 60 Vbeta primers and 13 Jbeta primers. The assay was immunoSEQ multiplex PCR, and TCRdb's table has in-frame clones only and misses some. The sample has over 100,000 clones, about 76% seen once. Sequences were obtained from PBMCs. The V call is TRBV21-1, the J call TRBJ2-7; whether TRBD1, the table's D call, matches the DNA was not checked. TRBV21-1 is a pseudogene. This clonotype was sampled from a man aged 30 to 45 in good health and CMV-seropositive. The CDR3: CARTGTDPDEQYF. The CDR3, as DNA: TGTGCCAGAACGGGGACAGACCCAGACGAGCAGTACTTC.